This T cell receptor (beta chain) was captured by sequencing in a study of metastatic and nonmetastatic thyroid tumors. General study results and limits: Patients with malignant thyroid tumors reportedly had significantly higher TCR beta diversity than those with benign nodules, in blood and tumor.

The CDR3 is 14 amino acids. The junction had 4 bases not matched to a gene; V was cut back by 2 bases and J by 4 bases. In this sample, this clone is medium-sized (0.01 to 0.1%). Its antigen is undetermined. The entire patient cohort was treatment-naive prior to thyroid surgery. Under the authors' procedure: Between-group CDR3 differences, defined by clinicopathological status, yielded a distant-metastasis classifier for papillary thyroid cancer. Using MiXCR, TCRdb reanalyzed the PCR reads. TCRdb's processing, not the authors' own work, is the source of the V and J calls. The sample lists about 14,000 clones, about 25% occurring once.

The gene calls are TRBV12-3 or TRBV12-4 and TRBJ1-2; 7 bases map to TRBD1. The specimen was blood. The clonotype was recovered from a female donor with papillary thyroid cancer or a benign thyroid nodule (not recorded which). Some clones in this sample may be carry-over from other donors' samples. DNA of the CDR3: TGTGCCAGCAGTTTACGACAGGGAAGCTATGGCTACACCTTC. It codes for CASSLRQGSYGYTF.